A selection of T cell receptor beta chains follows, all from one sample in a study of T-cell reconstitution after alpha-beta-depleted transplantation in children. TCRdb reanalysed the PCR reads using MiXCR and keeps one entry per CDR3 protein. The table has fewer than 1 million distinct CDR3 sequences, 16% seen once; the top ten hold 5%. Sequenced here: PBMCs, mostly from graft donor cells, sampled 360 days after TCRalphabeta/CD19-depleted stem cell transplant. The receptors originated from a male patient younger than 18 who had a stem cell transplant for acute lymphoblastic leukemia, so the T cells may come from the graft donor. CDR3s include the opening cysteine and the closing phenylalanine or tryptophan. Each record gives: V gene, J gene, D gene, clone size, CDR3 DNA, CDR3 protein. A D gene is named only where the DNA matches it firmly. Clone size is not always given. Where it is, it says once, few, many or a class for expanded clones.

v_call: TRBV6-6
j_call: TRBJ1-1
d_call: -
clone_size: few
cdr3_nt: TGTGCCCTAACTTTAGGGGTTAACACTGAAGCTTTCTTT
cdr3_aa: CALTLGVNTEAFF

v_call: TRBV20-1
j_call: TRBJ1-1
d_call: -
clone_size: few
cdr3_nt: TGCAGTGCTTCTCCCCCCAGGGACCTGGTTGAAGCTTTCTTT
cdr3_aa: CSASPPRDLVEAFF

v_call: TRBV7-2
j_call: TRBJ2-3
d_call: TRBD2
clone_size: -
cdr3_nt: TGTGCCAGCAGCTTAGCGCTGGGGCGGGGGGCACGCACAGATACGCAGTATTTT
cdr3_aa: CASSLALGRGARTDTQYF

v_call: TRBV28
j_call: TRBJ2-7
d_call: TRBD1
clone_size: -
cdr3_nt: TGTGCCAGCAGTAAGTTTAGGACAGGGAACGAGCAGTACTTC
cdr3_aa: CASSKFRTGNEQYF

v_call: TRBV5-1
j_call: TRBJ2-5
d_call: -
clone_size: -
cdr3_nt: TGCGCCAGCAGCCGAACGGGGACGTTTATAGAGACCCAGTACTTC
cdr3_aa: CASSRTGTFIETQYF

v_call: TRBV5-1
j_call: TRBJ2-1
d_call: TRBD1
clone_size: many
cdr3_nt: TGCGCCAGCAGCCAGGACAGGCCCAAGCTATCCCCTTACAATGAGCAGTTCTTC
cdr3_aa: CASSQDRPKLSPYNEQFF

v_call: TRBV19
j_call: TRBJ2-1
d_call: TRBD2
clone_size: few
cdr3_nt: TGTGCCAGTAGTATAGAAAAATTGGCGGGAGCGAAGAATGAGCAGTTCTTC
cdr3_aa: CASSIEKLAGAKNEQFF

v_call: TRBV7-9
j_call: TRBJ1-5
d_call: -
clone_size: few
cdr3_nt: TGTGCCAGCAGCTTGCTAGGACAGAATCAGCCCCAGCATTTT
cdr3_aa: CASSLLGQNQPQHF

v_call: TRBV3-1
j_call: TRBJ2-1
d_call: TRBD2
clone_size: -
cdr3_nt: TGTGCCAGCAGCCAGGCCCGCGGGAGGGCCTACAATGAGCAGTTCTTC
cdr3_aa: CASSQARGRAYNEQFF

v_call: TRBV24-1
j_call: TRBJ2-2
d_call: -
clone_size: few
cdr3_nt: TGTGCCACCAGTACCCCAGAATGGGCCGGGGAGCTGTTTTTT
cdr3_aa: CATSTPEWAGELFF

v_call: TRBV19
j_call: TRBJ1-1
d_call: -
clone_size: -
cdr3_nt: TGTGCCAGTAGTCCCGGGACATATGAAGCTTTCTTT
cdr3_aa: CASSPGTYEAFF

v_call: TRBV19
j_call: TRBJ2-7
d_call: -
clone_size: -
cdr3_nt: TGTGCCAGTAGGCCGGGACTGCGATCCTACGAGCAGTACTTC
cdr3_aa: CASRPGLRSYEQYF

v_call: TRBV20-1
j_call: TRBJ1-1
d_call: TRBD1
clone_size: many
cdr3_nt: TGCAGTGCTAGGATCCCGACAGGGATGAGGGAAGCTTTCTTT
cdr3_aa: CSARIPTGMREAFF

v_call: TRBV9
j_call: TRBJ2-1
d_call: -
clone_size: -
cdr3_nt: TGTGCCATATCGGAGGGTAGCTCCTACAATGAGCAGTTCTTC
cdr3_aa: CAISEGSSYNEQFF

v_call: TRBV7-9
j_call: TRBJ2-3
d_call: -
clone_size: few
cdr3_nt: TGTGCCAGCAGCCCCGACAAGGCGTCATTCACAGATACGCAGTATTTT
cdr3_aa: CASSPDKASFTDTQYF

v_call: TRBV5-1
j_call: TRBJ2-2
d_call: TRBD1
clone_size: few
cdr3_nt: TGCGCCAGCAGCTTGGCGGGACAGGGTATCGGGGAGCTGTTTTTT
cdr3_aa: CASSLAGQGIGELFF

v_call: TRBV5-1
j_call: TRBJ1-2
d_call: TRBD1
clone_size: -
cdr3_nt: TGCGCCAGCAGCCTTCCCGGGACAGACTATGGCTACACCTTC
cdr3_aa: CASSLPGTDYGYTF

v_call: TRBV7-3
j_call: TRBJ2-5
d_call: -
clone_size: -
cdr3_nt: TGTGCCAGCAGCTTAACGGGCGCCAGGACATACCAAGAGACCCAGTACTTC
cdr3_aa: CASSLTGARTYQETQYF

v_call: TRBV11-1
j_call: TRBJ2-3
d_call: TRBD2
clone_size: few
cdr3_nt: TGTGCCAGCAGCTTAAGACTAGCGGGAGTTGCCCCGGCACAGGATACGCAGTATTTT
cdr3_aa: CASSLRLAGVAPAQDTQYF

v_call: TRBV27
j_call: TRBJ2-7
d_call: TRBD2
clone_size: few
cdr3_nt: TGTGCCAGCAGTTTTGGAGCGGGAGAGTCATGGTCCTACGAGCAGTACTTC
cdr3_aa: CASSFGAGESWSYEQYF

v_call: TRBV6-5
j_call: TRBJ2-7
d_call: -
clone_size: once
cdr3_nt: TGTGCCAGCAGTTACTCACCGGGATCCTACGAGCAGTACTTC
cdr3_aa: CASSYSPGSYEQYF

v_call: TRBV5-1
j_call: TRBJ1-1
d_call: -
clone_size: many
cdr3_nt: TGCGCCAGCAGCTGGGGTCGAACTGAAGCTCTCTTT
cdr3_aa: CASSWGRTEALF

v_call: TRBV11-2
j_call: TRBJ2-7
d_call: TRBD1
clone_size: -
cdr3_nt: TGTGCCAGCAGCGACAGGGGGGTACACGAGCAGTACTTC
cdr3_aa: CASSDRGVHEQYF

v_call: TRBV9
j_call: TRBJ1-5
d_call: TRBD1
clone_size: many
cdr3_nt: TGTGCCAGCAGCATGACAGGGGGGAATCAGCCCCAGCATTTT
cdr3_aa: CASSMTGGNQPQHF

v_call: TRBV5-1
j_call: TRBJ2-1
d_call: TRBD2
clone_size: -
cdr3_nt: TGCGCCAGCAGCGATTCCCCGACTAGCGAGCAGTTCTTC
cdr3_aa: CASSDSPTSEQFF

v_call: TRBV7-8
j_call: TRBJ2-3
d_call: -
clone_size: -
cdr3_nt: TGTGCCAGCAGCTTAGGGGCCGGCATAAATTTT
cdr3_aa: CASSLGAGINF

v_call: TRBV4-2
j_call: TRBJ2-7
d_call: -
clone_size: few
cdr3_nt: TGTGCCAGCAGCCTTATTAAGACATCAGGCTTCTACGAGCAGTACTTC
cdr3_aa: CASSLIKTSGFYEQYF

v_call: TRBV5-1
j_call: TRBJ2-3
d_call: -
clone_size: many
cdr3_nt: TGCGCCAGCAGCTTGGAGGCTGGGGCCACAGATACGCAGTATTTT
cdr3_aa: CASSLEAGATDTQYF

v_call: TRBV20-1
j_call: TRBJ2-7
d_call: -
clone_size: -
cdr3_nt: TGCAGTGCTAGGGGGCTCGGGACCGGAGGCTACGAGCAGTACTTC
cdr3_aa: CSARGLGTGGYEQYF

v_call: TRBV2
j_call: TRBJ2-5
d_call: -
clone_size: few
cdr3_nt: TGTGCCAGCAGGGAGTCAGAGACCCAGTACTTC
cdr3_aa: CASRESETQYF

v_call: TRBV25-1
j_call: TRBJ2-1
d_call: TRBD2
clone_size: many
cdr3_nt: TGTGCCAGAGACGGGACTAGAAACCGCAATGAGCAGTTCTTC
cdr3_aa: CARDGTRNRNEQFF

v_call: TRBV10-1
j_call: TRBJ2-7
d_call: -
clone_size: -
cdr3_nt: TGCGCCAGCAGCCTGGAAGGCTTCGGGGGGCAGTACTTC
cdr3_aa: CASSLEGFGGQYF

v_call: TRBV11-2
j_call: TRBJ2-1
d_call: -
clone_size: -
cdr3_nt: TGTGCCAGCAGCTTAGGGCCGCATGAGCAGTTCTTC
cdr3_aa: CASSLGPHEQFF

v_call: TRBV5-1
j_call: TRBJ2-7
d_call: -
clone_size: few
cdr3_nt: TGCGCCAGCAGCTTTGGCAGTTCCAGCTCCTACGAGCAGTACTTC
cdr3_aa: CASSFGSSSSYEQYF

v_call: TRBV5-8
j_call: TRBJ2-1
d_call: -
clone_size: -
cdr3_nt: TGTGCCAGCAGCTTGCCCGGCGGGTGGGGCTACAATGAGCAGTTCTTC
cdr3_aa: CASSLPGGWGYNEQFF

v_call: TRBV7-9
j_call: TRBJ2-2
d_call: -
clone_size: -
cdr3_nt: TGTGCCAGCAGCTCCAGACTCGCTACGGGGAACACCGGGGAGCTGTTTTTT
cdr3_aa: CASSSRLATGNTGELFF

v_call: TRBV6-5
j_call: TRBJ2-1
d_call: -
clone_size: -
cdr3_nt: TGTGCCAGCAGTTACTCCTATGACAGGGAGCAGTTCTTC
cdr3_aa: CASSYSYDREQFF

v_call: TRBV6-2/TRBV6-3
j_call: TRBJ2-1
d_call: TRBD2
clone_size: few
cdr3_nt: TGTGCCAGCAGGTCCCCTGGGACTAGCTGGCATGAGCAGTTCTTC
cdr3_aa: CASRSPGTSWHEQFF

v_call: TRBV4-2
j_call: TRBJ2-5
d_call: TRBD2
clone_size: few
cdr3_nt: TGTGCCAGCAGCCATCCCCCGACTAGCGGGAGGGGGGAGACCCAGTACTTC
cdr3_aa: CASSHPPTSGRGETQYF

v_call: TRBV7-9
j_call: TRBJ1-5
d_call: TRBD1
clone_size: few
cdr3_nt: TGTGCCAGCAGCACTCGGACAGGTCTCTATTATAGCAATCAGCCCCAGCATTTT
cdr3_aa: CASSTRTGLYYSNQPQHF

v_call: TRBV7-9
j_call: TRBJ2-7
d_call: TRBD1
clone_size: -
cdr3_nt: TGTGCCAGCAGCTCCCTTTCGGGACAGGGCTACGAGCAGTACTTC
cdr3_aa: CASSSLSGQGYEQYF

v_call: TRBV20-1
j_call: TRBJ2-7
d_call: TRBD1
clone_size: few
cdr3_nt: TGCAGTGCTTTTCCGGGACAGGGGATCTACGAGCAGTACTTC
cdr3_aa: CSAFPGQGIYEQYF

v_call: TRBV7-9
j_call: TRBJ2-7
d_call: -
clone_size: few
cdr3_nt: TGTGCCAGCAGCCTAGCTAGAGAGGGAGGCGAGCAGTACTTC
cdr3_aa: CASSLAREGGEQYF

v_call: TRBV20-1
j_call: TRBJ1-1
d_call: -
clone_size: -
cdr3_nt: TGCAGTGCTAGAACTACGGGACAAGTGCGGAACACTGAAGCTTTCTTT
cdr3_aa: CSARTTGQVRNTEAFF

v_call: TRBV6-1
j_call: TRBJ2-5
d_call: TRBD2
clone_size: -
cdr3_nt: TGTGCCAGCAGGGGCGGGGGAGATTACCAAGAGACCCAGTACTTC
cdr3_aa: CASRGGGDYQETQYF

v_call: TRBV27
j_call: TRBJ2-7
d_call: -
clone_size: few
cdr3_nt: TGTGCCAGCAGCCAGTTGGGTCGTGGGCTCTCTACCTACGAGCAGTACTTC
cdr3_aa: CASSQLGRGLSTYEQYF

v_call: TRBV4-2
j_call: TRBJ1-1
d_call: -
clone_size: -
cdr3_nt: TGTGCCAGCAGCCAAACCGGGGACGGGAACACTGAAGCTTTCTTT
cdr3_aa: CASSQTGDGNTEAFF

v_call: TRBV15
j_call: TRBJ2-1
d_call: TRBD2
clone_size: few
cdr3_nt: TGTGCCACCGGACTAGCAGATTACAATGAGCAGTTCTTC
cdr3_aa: CATGLADYNEQFF

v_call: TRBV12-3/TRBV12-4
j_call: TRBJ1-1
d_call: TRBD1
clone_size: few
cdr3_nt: TGTGCCAGCAGTTTTGGACAGGCGCAGAACACTGAAGCTTTCTTT
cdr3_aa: CASSFGQAQNTEAFF

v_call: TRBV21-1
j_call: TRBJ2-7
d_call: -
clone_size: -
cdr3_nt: TGTGCCAGCAGCAAAGAGATGGGATCGAGCTACGAGCAGTACTTC
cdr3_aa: CASSKEMGSSYEQYF

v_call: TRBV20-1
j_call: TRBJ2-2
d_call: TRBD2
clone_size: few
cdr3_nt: TGCAGTGCCAAAAATTCGACTAGCGCGAACACCGGGGAGCTGTTTTTT
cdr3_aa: CSAKNSTSANTGELFF

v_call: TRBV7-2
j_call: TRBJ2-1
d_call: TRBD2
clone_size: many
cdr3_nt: TGTGCCAGCAGCTCGCCTGCGGGAGTAGCGAATGAGCAGTTCTTC
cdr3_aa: CASSSPAGVANEQFF

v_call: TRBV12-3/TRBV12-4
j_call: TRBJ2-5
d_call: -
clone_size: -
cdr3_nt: TGTGCCAGCAGTAATTTTCAAGGGGCGGAGACCCAGTACTTC
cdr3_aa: CASSNFQGAETQYF

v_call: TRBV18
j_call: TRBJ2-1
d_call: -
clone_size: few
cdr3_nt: TGTGCCAGCTCACCCCTGGCCAGCGGTGAGCAGTTCTTC
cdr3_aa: CASSPLASGEQFF

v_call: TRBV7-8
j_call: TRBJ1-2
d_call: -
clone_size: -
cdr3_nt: TGTGCCAGCAGCCTGAAAGAGGACTATGGCTACACCTTC
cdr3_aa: CASSLKEDYGYTF

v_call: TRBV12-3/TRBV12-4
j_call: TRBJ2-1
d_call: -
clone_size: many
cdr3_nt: TGTGCCAGCAGTTTTTCGGATGAGCAGTTCTTC
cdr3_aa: CASSFSDEQFF

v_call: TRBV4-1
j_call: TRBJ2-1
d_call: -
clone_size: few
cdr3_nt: TGCGCCAGCAGCCCTCTTGGGGGGAATAGATACAATGAGCAGTTCTTC
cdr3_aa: CASSPLGGNRYNEQFF

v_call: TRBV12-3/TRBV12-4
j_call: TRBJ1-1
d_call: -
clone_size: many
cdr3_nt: TGTGCCAGCAGTTTATTCCGGGGCCTAAACACTGAAGCTTTCTTT
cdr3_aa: CASSLFRGLNTEAFF

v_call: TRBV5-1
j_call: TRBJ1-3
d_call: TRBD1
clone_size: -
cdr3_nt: TGCGCCAGCCGGTCACAGGGGAACACCATATATTTT
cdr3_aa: CASRSQGNTIYF